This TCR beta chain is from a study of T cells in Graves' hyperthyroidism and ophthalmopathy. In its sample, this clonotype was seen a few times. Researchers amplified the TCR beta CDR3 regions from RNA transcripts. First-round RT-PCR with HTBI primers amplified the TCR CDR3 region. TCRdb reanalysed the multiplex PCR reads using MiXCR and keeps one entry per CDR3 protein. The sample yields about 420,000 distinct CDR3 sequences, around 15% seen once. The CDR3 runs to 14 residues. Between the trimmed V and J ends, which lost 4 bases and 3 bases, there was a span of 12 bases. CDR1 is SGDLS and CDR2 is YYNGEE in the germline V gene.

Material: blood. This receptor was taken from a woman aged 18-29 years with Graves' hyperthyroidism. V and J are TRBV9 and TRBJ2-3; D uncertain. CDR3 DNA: TGTGCCAGCAGCTTTCGGACGGAGACAGATACGCAGTATTTT. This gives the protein CASSFRTETDTQYF. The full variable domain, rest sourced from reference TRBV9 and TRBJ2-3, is DSGVTQTPKHLITATGQRVTLRCSPRSGDLSVYWYQQSLDQGLQFLIQYYNGEERAKGNILERFSAQQFPDLHSELNLSSLELGDSALYFCASSFRTETDTQYFGPGTRLTVL.